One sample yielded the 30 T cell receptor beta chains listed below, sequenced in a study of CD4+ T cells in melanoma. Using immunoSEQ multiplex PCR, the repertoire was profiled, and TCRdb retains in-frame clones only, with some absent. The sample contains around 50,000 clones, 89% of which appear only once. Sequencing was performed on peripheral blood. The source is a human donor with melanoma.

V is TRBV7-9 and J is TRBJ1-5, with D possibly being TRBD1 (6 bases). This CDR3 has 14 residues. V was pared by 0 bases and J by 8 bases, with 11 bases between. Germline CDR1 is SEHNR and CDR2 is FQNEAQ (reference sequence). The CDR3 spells CASSLAVAGEPQHF. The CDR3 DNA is TGTGCCAGCAGCTTAGCGGTGGCAGGGGAGCCCCAGCATTTT.

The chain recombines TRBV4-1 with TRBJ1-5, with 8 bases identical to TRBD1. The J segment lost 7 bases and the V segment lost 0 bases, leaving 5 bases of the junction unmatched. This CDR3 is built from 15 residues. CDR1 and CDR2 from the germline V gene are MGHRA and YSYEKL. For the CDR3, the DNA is TGCGCCAGCAGCCAAGAGCTAGGACAGGGCCAGCCCCAGCATTTT. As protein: CASSQELGQGQPQHF.

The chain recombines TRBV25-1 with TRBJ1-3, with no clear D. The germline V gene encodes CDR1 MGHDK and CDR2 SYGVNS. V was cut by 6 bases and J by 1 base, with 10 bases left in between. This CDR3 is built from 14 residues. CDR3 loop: CASRTGRSGNTIYF. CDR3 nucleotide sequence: TGTGCCAGCAGAACCGGGAGATCTGGAAACACCATATATTTT. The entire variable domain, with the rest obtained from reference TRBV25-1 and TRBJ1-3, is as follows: EADIYQTPRYLVIGTGKKITLECSQTMGHDKMYWYQQDPGMELHLIHYSYGVNSTEKGDLSSESTVSRIRTEHFPLTLESARPSHTSQYLCASRTGRSGNTIYFGEGSWLTVV.

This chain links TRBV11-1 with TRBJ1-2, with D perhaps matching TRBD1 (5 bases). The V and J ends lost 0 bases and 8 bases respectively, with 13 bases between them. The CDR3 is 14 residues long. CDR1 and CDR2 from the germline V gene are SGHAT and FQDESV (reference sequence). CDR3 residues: CASSLASARDGYTF. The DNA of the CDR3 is TGTGCCAGCAGCTTAGCGTCAGCCAGGGACGGCTACACCTTC.

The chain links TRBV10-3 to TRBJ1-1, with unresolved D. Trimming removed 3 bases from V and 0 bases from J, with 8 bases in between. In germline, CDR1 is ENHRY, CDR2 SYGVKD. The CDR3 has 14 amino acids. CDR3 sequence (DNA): TGTGCCATCAGTGATCCCCGGGTGAACACTGAAGCTTTCTTT. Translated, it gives CAISDPRVNTEAFF.

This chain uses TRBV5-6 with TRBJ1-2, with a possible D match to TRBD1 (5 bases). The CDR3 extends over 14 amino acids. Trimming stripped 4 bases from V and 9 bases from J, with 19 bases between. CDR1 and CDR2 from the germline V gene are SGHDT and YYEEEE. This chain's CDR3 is CASSVAGDGTSYTF. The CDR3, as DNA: TGTGCCAGCAGCGTGGCCGGGGACGGAACCAGCTACACCTTC.

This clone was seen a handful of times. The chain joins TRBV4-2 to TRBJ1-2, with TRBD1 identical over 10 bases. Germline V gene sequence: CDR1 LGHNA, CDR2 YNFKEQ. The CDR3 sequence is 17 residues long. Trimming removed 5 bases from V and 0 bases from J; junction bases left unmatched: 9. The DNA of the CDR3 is TGTGCCAGCAGCGAATGGACAGGGGGTGAGGCTAACTATGGCTACACCTTC. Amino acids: CASSEWTGGEANYGYTF.

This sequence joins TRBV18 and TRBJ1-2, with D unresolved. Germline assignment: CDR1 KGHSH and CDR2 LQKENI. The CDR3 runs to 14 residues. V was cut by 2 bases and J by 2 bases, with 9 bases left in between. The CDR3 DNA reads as TGTGCCAGCTCACCAGACGGCGGGAACTATGGCTACACCTTC. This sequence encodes CASSPDGGNYGYTF. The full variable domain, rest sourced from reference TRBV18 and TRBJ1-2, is NAGVMQNPRHLVRRRGQEARLRCSPMKGHSHVYWYRQLPEEGLKFMVYLQKENIIDESGMPKERFSAEFPKEGPSILRIQQVVRGDSAAYFCASSPDGGNYGYTFGSGTRLTVV.

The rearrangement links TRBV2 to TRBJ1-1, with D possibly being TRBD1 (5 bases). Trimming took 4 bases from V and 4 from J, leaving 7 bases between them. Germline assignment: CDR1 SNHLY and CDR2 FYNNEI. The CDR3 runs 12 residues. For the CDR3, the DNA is TGTGCCAGCAGTGTCGGGACCACTGAAGCTTTCTTT. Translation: CASSVGTTEAFF. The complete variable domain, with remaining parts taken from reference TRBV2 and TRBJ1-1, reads EPEVTQTPSHQVTQMGQEVILRCVPISNHLYFYWYRQILGQKVEFLVSFYNNEISEKSEIFDDQFSVERPDGSNFTLKIRSTKLEDSAMYFCASSVGTTEAFFGQGTRLTVV.

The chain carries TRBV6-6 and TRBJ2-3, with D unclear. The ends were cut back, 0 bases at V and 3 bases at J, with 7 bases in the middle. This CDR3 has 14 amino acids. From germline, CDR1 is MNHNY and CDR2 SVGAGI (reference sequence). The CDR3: CASSYSSPTDTQYF. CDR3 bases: TGTGCCAGCAGTTACTCGAGTCCAACAGATACGCAGTATTTT.

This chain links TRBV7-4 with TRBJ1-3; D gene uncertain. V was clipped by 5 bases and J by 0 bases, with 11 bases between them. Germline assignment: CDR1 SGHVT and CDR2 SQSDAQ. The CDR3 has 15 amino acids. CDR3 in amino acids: CASSRGKSSGNTIYF. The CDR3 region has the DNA TGTGCCAGCAGCCGAGGGAAGAGCTCTGGAAACACCATATATTTT.

DNA of the CDR3: TGTGCCAGCAGTGAATCTCAGAATTATGGCTACACCTTC. It codes for CASSESQNYGYTF. V gene TRBV6-1 combines with J gene TRBJ1-2, with no clear D. The germline gives CDR1 MNHNS, CDR2 SASEGT. V shed 2 bases and J shed 5 bases, with 9 bases lying between them. This CDR3 is built from 13 residues.

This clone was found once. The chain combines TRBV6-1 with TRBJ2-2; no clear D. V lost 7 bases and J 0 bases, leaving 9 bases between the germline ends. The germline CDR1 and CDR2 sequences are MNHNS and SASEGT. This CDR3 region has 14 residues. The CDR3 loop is CASTRVANTGELFF. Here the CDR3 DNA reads TGTGCCAGCACTAGGGTCGCGAACACCGGGGAGCTGTTTTTT.

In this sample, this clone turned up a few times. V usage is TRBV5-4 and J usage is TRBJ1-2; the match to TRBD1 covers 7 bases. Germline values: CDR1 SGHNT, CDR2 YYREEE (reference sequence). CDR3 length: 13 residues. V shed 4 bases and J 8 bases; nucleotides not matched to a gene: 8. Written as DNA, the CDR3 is TGTGCCAGCAGCGGGGGAGGGGGCTGGGGCTACACCTTC. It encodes CASSGGGGWGYTF.

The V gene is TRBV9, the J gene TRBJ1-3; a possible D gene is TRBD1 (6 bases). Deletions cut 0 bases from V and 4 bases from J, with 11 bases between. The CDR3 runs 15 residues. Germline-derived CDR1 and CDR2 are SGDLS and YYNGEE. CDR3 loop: CASSVDPGAGNTIYF. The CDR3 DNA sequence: TGTGCCAGCAGCGTAGATCCAGGGGCAGGAAACACCATATATTTT.

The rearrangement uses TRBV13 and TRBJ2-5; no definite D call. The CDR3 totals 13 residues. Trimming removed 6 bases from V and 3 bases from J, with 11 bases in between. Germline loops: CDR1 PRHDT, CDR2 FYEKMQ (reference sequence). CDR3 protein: CASSRPAEETQYF. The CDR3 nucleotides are TGTGCCAGCAGTCGCCCGGCAGAAGAGACCCAGTACTTC.

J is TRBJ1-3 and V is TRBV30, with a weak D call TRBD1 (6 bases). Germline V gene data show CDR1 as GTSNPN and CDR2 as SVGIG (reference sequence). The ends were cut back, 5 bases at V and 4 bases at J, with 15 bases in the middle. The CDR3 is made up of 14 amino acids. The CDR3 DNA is TGTGCCTGGGACAGAGGGGGAATCGGAAACACCATATATTTT. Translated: CAWDRGGIGNTIYF.

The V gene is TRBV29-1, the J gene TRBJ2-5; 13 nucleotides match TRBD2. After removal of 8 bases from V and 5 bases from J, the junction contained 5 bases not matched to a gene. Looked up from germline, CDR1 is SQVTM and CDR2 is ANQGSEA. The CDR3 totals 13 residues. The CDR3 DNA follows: TGCAGCATTATGGGACTAGCGGGGGAGACCCAGTACTTC. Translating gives CSIMGLAGETQYF.

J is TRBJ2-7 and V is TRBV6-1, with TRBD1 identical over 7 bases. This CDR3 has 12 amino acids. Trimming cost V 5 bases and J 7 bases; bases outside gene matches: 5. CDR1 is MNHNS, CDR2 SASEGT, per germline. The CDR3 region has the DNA TGTGCCAGCAGTAAGACAGGGTGGGAGCAGTACTTC. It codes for CASSKTGWEQYF.

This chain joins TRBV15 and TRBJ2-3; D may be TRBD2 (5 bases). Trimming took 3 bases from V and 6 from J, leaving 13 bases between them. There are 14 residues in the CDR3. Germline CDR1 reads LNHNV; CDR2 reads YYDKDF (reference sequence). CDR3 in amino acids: CATSRKGVSDTQYF. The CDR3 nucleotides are TGTGCCACCAGCAGGAAGGGAGTATCGGATACGCAGTATTTT.

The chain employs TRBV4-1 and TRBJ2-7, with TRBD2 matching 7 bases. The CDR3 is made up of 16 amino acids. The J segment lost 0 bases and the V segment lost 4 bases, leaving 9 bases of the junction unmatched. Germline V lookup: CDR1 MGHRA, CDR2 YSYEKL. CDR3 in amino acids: CASSPGRVGGSYEQYF. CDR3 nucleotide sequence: TGCGCCAGCAGCCCGGGGAGGGTCGGGGGCTCCTACGAGCAGTACTTC.

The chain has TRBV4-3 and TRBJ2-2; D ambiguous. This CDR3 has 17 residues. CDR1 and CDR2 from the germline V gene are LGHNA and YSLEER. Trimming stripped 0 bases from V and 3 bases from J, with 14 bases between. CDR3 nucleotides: TGCGCCAGCAGCCAAGATAGGCAGGCCGTGGACACCGGGGAGCTGTTTTTT. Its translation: CASSQDRQAVDTGELFF.

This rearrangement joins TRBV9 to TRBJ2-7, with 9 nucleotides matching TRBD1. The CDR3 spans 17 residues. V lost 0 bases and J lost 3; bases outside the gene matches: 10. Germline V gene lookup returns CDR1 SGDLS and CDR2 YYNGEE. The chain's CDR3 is CASSVVVGTGIYYEQYF. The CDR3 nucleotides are TGTGCCAGCAGCGTAGTAGTGGGGACAGGGATCTACTACGAGCAGTACTTC. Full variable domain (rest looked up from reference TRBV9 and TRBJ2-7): DSGVTQTPKHLITATGQRVTLRCSPRSGDLSVYWYQQSLDQGLQFLIQYYNGEERAKGNILERFSAQQFPDLHSELNLSSLELGDSALYFCASSVVVGTGIYYEQYFGPGTRLTVT.

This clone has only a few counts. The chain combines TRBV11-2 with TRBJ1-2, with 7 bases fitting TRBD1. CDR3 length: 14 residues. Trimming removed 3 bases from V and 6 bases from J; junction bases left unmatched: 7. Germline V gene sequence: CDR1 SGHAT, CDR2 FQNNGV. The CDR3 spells CASSLTRQGDGYTF. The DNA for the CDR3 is TGTGCCAGCAGCTTGACTAGACAGGGCGATGGCTACACCTTC. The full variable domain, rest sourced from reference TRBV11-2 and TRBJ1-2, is EAGVAQSPRYKIIEKRQSVAFWCNPISGHATLYWYQQILGQGPKLLIQFQNNGVVDDSQLPKDRFSAERLKGVDSTLKIQPAKLEDSAVYLCASSLTRQGDGYTFGSGTRLTVV.

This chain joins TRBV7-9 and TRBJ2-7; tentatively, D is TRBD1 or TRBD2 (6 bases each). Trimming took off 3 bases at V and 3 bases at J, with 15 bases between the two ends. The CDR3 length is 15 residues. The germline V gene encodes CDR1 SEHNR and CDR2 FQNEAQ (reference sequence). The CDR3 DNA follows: TGTGCCAGCAGCTTGGGGGGCGGCAAAGGCTACGAGCAGTACTTC. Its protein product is CASSLGGGKGYEQYF. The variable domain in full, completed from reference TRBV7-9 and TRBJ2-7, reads DTGVSQNPRHKITKRGQNVTFRCDPISEHNRLYWYRQTLGQGPEFLTYFQNEAQLEKSRLLSDRFSAERPKGSFSTLEIQRTEQGDSAMYLCASSLGGGKGYEQYFGPGTRLTVT.

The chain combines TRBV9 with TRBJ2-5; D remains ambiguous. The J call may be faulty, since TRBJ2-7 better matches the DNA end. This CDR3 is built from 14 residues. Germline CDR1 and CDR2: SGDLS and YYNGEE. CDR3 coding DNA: TGTGCCAGCAGCGTAACCCCATCCACCCACGAGCAGTACTTC. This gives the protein CASSVTPSTHEQYF.

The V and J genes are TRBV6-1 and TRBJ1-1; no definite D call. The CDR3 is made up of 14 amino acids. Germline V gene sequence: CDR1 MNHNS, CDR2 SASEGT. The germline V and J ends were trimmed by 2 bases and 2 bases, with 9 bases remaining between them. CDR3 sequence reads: CASSEQAINTEAFF. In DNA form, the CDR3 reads TGTGCCAGCAGTGAACAGGCGATCAACACTGAAGCTTTCTTT.

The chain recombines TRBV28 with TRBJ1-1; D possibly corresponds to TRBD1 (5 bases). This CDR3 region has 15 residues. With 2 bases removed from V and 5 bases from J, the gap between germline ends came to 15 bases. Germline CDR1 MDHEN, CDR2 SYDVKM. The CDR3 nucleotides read TGTGCCAGCAGTTTAGGGGGGAGCCGGGGGACTGAAGCTTTCTTT. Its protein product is CASSLGGSRGTEAFF.

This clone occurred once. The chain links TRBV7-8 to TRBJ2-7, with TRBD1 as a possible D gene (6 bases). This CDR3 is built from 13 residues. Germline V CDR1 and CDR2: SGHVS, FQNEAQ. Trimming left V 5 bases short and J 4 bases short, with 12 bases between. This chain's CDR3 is CASSAGTSYEQYF. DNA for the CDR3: TGTGCCAGCAGCGCCGGGACATCATACGAGCAGTACTTC. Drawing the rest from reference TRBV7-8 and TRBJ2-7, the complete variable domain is GAGVSQSPRYKVAKRGQDVALRCDPISGHVSLFWYQQALGQGPEFLTYFQNEAQLDKSGLPSDRFFAERPEGSVSTLKIQRTQQEDSAVYLCASSAGTSYEQYFGPGTRLTVT.

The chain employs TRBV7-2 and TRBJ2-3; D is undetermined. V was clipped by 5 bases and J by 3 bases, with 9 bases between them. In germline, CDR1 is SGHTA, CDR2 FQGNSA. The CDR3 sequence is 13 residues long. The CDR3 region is CASSNPNTDTQYF. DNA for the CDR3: TGTGCCAGCAGCAATCCCAATACAGATACGCAGTATTTT.